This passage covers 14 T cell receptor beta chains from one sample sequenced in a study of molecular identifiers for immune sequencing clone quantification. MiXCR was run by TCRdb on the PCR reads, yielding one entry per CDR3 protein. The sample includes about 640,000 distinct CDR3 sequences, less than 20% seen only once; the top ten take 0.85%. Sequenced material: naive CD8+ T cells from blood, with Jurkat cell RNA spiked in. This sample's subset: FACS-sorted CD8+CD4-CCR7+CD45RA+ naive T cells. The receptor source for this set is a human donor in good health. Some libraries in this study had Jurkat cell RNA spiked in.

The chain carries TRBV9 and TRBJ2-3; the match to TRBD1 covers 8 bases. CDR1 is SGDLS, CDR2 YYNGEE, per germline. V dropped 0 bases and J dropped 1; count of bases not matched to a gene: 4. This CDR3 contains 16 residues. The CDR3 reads CASSVVGTGGTDTQYF. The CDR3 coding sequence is TGTGCCAGCAGCGTAGTTGGGACAGGCGGCACAGATACGCAGTATTTT.

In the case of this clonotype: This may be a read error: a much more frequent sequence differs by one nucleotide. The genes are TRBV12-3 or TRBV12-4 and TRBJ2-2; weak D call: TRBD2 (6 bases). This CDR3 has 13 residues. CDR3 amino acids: CASSFHDTGGLFF. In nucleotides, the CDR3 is TGTGCCAGCAGTTTCCATGACACCGGGGGGCTGTTTTTT.

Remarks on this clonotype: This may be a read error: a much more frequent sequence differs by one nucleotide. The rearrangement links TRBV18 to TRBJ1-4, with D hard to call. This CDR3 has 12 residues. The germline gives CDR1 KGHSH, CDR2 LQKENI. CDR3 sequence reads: CASSPTNEKLVF. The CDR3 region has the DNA TGTGCCAGCTCACCGACTAATGAAAAACTGGTTTTT.

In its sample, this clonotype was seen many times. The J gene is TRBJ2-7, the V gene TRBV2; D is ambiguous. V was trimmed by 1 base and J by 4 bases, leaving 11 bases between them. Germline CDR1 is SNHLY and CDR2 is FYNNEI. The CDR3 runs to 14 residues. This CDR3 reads CASSEDILGYEQYF. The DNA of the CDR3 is TGTGCCAGCAGTGAAGATATCCTGGGGTACGAGCAGTACTTC.

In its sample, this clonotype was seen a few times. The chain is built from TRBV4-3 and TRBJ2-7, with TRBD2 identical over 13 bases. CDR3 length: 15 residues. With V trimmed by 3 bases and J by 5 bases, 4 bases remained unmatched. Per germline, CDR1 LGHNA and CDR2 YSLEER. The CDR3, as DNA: TGCGCCAGCAGCCAGGGACTAGCGGGGTCCAACGAGCAGTACTTC. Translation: CASSQGLAGSNEQYF.

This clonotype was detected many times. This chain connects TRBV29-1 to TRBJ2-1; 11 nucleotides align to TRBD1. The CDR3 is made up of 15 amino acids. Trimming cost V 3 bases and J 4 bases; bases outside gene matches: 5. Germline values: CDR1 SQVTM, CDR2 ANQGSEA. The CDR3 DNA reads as TGCAGCGTTGAGCTCCGGGACAGGGGGTACAATGAGCAGTTCTTC. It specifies CSVELRDRGYNEQFF.

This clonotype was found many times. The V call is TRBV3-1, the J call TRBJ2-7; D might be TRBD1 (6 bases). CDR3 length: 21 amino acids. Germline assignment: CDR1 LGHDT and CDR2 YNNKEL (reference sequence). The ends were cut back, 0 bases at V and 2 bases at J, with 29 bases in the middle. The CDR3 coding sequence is TGTGCCAGCAGCCAAGATATGGTATGGTCCGACCAACAGGGAACTCCCTACGAGCAGTACTTC. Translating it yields CASSQDMVWSDQQGTPYEQYF.

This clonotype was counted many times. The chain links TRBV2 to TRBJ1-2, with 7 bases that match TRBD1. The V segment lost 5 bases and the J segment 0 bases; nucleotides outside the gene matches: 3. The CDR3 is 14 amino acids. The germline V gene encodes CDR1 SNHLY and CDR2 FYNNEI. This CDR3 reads CASSSGQANYGYTF. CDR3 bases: TGTGCCAGCAGTTCTGGACAGGCTAACTATGGCTACACCTTC.

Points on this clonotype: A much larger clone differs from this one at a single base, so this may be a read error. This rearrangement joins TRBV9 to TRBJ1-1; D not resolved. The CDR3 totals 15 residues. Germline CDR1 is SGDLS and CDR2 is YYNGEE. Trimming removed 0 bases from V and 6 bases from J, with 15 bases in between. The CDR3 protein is CASSVVKDLHSEAFF. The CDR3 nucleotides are TGTGCCAGCAGCGTAGTGAAAGACCTACACTCTGAAGCTTTCTTT.

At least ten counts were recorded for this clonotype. The CDR3 is CASSLLEETQYF. CDR3 nucleotide sequence: TGTGCCAGCAGCTTATTGGAGGAGACCCAGTACTTC. The V gene is TRBV7-9, the J gene TRBJ2-5; no firm D call. The CDR3 runs 12 residues. Germline values: CDR1 SEHNR, CDR2 FQNEAQ (reference sequence). Trimming pared 2 bases from V and 5 bases from J, leaving 6 bases between.

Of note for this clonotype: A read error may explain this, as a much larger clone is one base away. CDR3 DNA: TGTGCCTGGAGCCAAGGACGGGGGAACACTGAAGCTTTCTTT. This translates into CAWSQGRGNTEAFF. The V gene is TRBV30, the J gene TRBJ1-1; D gene unclear. CDR1 is GTSNPN, CDR2 SVGIG, per germline (reference sequence). The CDR3 is 14 residues long. Trimming shortened V by 3 bases and J by 1 base, and 12 bases separated the two germline ends.

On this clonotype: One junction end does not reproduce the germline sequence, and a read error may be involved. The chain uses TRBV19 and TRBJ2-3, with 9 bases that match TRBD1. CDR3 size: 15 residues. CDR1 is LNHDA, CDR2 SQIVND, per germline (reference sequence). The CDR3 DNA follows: TGTGTCAGCGCTACCGGGACAGGGATTACAGATGCGCAGTATTTT. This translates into CVSATGTGITDAQYF.

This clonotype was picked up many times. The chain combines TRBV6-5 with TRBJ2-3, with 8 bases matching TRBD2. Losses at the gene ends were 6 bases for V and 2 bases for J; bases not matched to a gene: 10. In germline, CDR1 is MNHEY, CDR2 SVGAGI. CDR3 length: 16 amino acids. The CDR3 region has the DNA TGTGCCAGCAGACCCGGGACTAGGACGACCACAGATACGCAGTATTTT. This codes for CASRPGTRTTTDTQYF.

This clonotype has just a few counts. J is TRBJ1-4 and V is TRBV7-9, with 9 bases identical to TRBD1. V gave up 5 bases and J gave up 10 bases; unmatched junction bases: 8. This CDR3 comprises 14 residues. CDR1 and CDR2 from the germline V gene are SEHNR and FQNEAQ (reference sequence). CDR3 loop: CASSPWTGEGKLFF. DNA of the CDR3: TGTGCCAGCAGCCCCTGGACAGGGGAGGGAAAACTGTTTTTT.